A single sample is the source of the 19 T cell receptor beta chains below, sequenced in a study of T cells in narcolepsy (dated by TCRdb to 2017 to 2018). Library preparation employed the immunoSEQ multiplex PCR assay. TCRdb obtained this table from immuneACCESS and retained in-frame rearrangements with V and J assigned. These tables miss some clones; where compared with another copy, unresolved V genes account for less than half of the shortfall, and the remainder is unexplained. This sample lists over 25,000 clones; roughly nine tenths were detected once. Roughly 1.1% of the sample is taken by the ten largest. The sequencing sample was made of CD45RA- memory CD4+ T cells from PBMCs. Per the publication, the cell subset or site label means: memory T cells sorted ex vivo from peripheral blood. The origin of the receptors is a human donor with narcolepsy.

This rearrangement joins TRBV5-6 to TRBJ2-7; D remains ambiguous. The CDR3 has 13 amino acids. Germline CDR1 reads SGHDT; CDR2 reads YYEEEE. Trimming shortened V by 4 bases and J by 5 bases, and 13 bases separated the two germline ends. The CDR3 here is CASSRWGPDEQYF. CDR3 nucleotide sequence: TGTGCCAGCAGCCGCTGGGGTCCTGACGAGCAGTACTTC.

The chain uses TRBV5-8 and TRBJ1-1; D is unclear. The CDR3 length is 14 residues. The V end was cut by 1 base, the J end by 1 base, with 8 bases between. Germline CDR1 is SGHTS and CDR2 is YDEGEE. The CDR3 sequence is CASSLRMGNTEAFF. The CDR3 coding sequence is TGTGCCAGCAGCTTGAGGATGGGGAACACTGAAGCTTTCTTT.

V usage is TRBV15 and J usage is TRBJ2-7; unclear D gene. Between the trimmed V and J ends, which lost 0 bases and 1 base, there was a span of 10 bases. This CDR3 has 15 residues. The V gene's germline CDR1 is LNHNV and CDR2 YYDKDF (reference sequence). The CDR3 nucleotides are TGTGCCACCAGCAGAGATACGGCCGGATCCTACGAGCAGTACTTC. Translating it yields CATSRDTAGSYEQYF.

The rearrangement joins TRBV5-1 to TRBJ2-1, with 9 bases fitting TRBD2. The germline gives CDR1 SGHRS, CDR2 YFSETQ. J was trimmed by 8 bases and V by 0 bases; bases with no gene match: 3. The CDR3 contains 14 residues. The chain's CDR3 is CASSLGAGGDEQFF. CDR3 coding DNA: TGCGCCAGCAGCTTGGGAGCGGGGGGCGATGAGCAGTTCTTC.

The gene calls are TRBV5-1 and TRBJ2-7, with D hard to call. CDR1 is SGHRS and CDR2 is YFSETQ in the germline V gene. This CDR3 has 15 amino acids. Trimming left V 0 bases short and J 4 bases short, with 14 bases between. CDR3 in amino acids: CASSLGTHGDYEQYV. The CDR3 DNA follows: TGCGCCAGCAGCTTGGGGACCCATGGGGATTACGAGCAGTACGTC.

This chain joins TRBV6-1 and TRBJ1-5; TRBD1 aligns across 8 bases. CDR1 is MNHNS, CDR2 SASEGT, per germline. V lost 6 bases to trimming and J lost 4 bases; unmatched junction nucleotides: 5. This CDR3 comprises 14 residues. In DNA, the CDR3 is TGTGCCAGCAGAATGACAGGGGCGAATCAGCCCCAGCATTTT. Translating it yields CASRMTGANQPQHF.

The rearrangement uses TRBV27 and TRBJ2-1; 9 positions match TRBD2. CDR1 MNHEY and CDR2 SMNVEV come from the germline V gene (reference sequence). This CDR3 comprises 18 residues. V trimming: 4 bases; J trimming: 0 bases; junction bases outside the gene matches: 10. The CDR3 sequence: CASSSRLAGTSSYNEQFF. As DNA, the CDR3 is TGTGCCAGCAGTTCAAGGCTAGCGGGGACAAGCTCCTACAATGAGCAGTTCTTC.

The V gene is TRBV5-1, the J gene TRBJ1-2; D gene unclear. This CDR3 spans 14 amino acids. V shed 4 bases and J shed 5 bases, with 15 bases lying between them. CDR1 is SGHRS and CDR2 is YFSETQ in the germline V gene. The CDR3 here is CASSPDAGRYGYTF. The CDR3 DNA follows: TGCGCCAGCAGCCCGGACGCGGGGAGATATGGCTACACCTTC.

CDR3 sequence (DNA): TGCAGTGCTTATAGGGGCCACGAGCAGTACGTC. Translated, it gives CSAYRGHEQYV. The chain has TRBV20-1 and TRBJ2-7, with D maybe TRBD1 (5 bases). This CDR3 is built from 11 residues. CDR1 and CDR2 (germline): DFQATT, SNEGSKA (reference sequence). Between the trimmed V and J ends, which lost 5 bases and 5 bases, there was a span of 10 bases.

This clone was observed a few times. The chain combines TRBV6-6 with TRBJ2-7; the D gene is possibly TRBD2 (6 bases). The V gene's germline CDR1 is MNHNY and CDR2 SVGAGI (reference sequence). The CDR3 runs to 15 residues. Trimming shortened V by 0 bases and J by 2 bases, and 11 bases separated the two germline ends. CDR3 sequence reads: CASSYSTPGAYEQYF. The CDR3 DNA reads TGTGCCAGCAGTTACTCGACCCCGGGGGCCTACGAGCAGTACTTC.

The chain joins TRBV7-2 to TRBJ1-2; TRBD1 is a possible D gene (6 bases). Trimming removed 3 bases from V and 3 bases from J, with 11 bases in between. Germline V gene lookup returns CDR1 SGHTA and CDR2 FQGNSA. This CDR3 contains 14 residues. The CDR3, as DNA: TGTGCCAGCAGCTTCGGAGGGGGAGACTATGGCTACACCTTC. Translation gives CASSFGGGDYGYTF.

The CDR3 DNA reads TGTGCCAGCAGCGTCGCCGTTTGGGCAACTAATGAAAAACTGTTTTTT. As protein: CASSVAVWATNEKLFF. This chain joins TRBV5-5 and TRBJ1-4; D is unresolved. The CDR3 consists of 16 residues. Germline values: CDR1 SGHKS, CDR2 YYEKEE (reference sequence). Trimming cost V 4 bases and J 0 bases, with 13 bases left between them.

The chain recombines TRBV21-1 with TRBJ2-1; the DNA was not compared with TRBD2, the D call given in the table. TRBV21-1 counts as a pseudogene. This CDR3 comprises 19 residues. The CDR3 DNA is TGTGCCAGCAGCAAAACCCATAGAGGGAGGCCAATCCTAATGAGAAGGCAGTTCTTC. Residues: CASSKTHRGRPILMRRQFF.

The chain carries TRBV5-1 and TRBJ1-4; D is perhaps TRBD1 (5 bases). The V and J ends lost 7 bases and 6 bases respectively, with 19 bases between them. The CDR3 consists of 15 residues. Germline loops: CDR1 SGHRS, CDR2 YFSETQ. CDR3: CASAISGTPDEKLFF. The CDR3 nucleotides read TGCGCCAGCGCCATTTCAGGGACCCCAGATGAAAAACTGTTTTTT.

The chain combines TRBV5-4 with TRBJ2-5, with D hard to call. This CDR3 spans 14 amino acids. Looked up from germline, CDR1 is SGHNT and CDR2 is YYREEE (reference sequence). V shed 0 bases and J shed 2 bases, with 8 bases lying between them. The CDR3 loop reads CASSLAVGQETQYF. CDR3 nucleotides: TGTGCCAGCAGCTTGGCAGTGGGGCAAGAGACCCAGTACTTC.

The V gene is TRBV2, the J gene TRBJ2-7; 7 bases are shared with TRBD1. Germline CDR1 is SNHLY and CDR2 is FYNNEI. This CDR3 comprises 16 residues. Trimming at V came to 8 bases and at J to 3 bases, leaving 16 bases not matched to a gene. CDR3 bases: TGTGCCAGCCTAATCGGGCCCCCGACAGGGCTCTACGAGCAGTACGTC. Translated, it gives CASLIGPPTGLYEQYV.

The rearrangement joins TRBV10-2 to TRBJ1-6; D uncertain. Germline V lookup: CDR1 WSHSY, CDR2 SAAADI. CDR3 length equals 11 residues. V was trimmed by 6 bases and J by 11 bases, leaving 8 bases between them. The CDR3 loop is CASRGGTPLHF. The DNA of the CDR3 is TGCGCCAGCAGAGGTGGGACACCCCTCCACTTT.

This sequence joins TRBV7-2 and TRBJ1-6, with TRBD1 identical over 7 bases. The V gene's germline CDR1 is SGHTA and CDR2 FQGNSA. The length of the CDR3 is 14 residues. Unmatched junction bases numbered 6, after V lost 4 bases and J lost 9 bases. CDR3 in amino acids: CASSYRGVISPLHF. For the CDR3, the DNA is TGTGCCAGCAGCTACAGGGGAGTTATTTCACCCCTCCACTTT.

The CDR3 DNA is TGTGCCAGCAGACCCGGGACAGGGGGCGGGCAGCCCCAGCATTTT. Residues: CASRPGTGGGQPQHF. The chain is built from TRBV27 and TRBJ1-5; 12 bases are a match to TRBD1. The V gene's germline CDR1 is MNHEY and CDR2 SMNVEV (reference sequence). This CDR3 is built from 15 residues. V was clipped by 6 bases and J by 7 bases; unmatched bases: 7.